This TCR beta chain was sequenced during a study of CD8 T cells in ankylosing spondylitis. CDR3 length equals 15 residues. Germline CDR1 SGHTA, CDR2 FQGNSA. Deletions cut 8 bases from V and 6 bases from J, with 23 bases between. From the 5' RACE reads, TCRdb called clonotypes with MiXCR, one entry per CDR3 protein. Among about 240,000 distinct CDR3 sequences, 9.5% to 12% were seen once, and the ten largest hold approximately 6.6%. The material sequenced was blood, either unsorted or a sorted T cell fraction (not recorded which). The V gene is TRBV7-2, the J gene TRBJ2-7; D unclear. The clonotype was recovered from a male donor with ankylosing spondylitis or in good health (not recorded which). CDR3 bases: TGTGCCAGCCTCCCATTTGTGGTAACGATTGGCGAGCAGTACTTC. It translates to CASLPFVVTIGEQYF.